This record looks at one T cell receptor beta chain sequence and its context. Which antigen it targets is not known. No much larger clonotype is one base removed from it; base qualities were not supplied. The cohort comprised some 680 healthy bone marrow donors. Cohort members were all nominally healthy when sampled, although unrecorded immune exposures were likely present. The donor tested CMV seronegative, placing the donor among the roughly 340 seronegative members of the cohort. Every donor gave a peripheral blood sample, and the peripheral blood mononuclear cells from that sample were used for TCR beta sequencing. Genomic DNA extraction from the blood cell samples was performed with the Qiagen DNeasy Blood Extraction Kit. This sample stems from a study of cytomegalovirus exposure and HLA in healthy donors (dated by TCRdb to about 2017). Background for the entire study: In an earlier analysis of some 550 of the donors, 276 Gb of sequence data and approximately 120 million unique TCR beta sequences from roughly 200 million T cells were reported. Roughly 300 gigabases of sequencing data and about 92 million unique TCR sequences made up an early release that covered approximately 620 HLA-typed donors. Of the roughly 430 genotyped donors, about 80% fell in the genetic ancestry cluster associated with self-reported Caucasian donors. The study was designed to test whether signatures of past pathogen exposure could be identified by cataloging public T cell receptors. The T cell repertoires of roughly 660 subjects were profiled by immunosequencing and related to cytomegalovirus serostatus. Besides the first cohort of 550 to 750 subjects, a separate validation cohort made up of over 100 different subjects was used. The study combined high-throughput TCR immunosequencing, statistical association of individual TCRs with disease status, and machine learning to predict cytomegalovirus infection status. A later analysis re-examined previously published TCR beta repertoires from more than 650 donors and added high-resolution HLA genotyping to investigate patterns of TCR occurrence. Rather than drawing on any new phenotypic data, the later analysis identified candidate immune exposures from TCR beta sequences and the way those sequences occurred across donors. In an earlier analysis of around 540 of the donors, high-throughput TCR beta sequencing was used to judge whether each TCR beta V gene segment behaved as functional or pseudogenic. Donor age, sex, ethnicity and CMV serostatus were compiled alongside the repertoire data. In a later genetic analysis, genome-wide SNP genotypes for about three fifths of the roughly 670 donors were used, and that subset was treated as a discovery cohort. Every discovery cohort repertoire had been produced on one sequencing platform. Class I and class II HLA loci were covered by the typing at four-digit resolution. The number of typed donors differed by locus: about 620-640 for A, B, C, DRB1 and DQB1; approximately 520 for DQA1; some 610 for DPA1; and 400 to 480 for DPB1. A few DR-DQ haplotypes were handled as single units for association and clustering because linkage in the cohort was strong. Among around 400 genotyped donors of the cohort, an average of around 250,000 unique TCR beta nucleotide sequences was sequenced per donor, of which approximately 18% were non-productive. Points the paper makes about the study in general: A cluster of highly shared sequence variants was judged likely to represent a technical artifact of the sequencing pipeline. Across donors, most TCR sequences were observed very rarely, whereas some public TCRs were present in many individuals. In an earlier analysis of approximately 590 of the donors, most TCR beta V segments appeared in productive rearrangements about 87% or about 30% of the time, broadly matching IMGT annotations. In a later analysis, HLA-associated TCR beta chains showed more clonal expansion and lower generation probabilities than non-associated chains that were equally common. According to a later genetic analysis, donors in an Asian-associated ancestry cluster had fewer N-insertions in productive TCRs than the approximately 700-donor mean. Several of the top co-occurrence clusters appeared to be linked to parvovirus B19, influenza, CMV and Epstein-Barr virus, according to a later analysis. A later analysis associated roughly 17,000 TCR beta sequences with specific HLA alleles at a false discovery rate of 0.05. This cohort had only TCR beta chains sequenced, and the lack of alpha or paired-chain data limited which features could be detected. A total of roughly 160 TCR beta chains were listed by the study as associated with cytomegalovirus. Assigning TCR associations to individual alleles was difficult when HLA alleles, especially DR and DQ, strongly co-occurred. An association between a missense DCLRE1C variant and V-gene and J-gene trimming of TCR beta chains was found in a later genetic analysis and replicated in an independent cohort. According to the authors, the approach could potentially be generalized to other disease states and immunological phenotypes. Because the 87-base-pair reads could not distinguish some IMGT-functional V segments, including TRBV6-2 and TRBV6-3, those segments were excluded. A further reported finding was that TCR beta sequences accurately predicted the HLA-A and HLA-B alleles for most subjects in the first cohort. For the cohort, immune exposure information was limited to CMV serostatus. In a later analysis, the rate of TCR association differed among HLA loci, with DRB1 alleles having the most associated TCRs and HLA-C alleles having the fewest. Because HLA typing was missing for some donors at each locus, association tests included only the typed subset. The classifier was reported to diagnose cytomegalovirus status with high specificity and sensitivity in both the original and validation cohorts. Correlated functional status among segregating V segments might reflect linkage disequilibrium, but an unknown experimental factor could not be ruled out. In a later analysis, most CMV-associated TCR beta chains were found to appear HLA-restricted, with HLA associations seemingly driven largely by CMV exposure. Because counts were too low, more than 15 rarely observed V segments, including chromosome 9 orphons, were left out of the earlier analysis of some 640 of the donors. A few of the identified cytomegalovirus-associated TCR beta chains were confirmed in vitro to be specific for cytomegalovirus antigens. Sequencing depth was assumed to be roughly uniform across donors in the presence/absence analyses, though that assumption may not hold.

The library was prepared using the immunoSEQ multiplex PCR assay. A mixture of 60 forward primers for TCR Vbeta segments and 13 reverse primers for TCR Jbeta segments was used in the multiplex PCR. Amplification of the CDR3 region of rearranged TCR beta genes was performed with a multiplex PCR assay on genomic DNA. The Illumina HiSeq System was used to sequence the amplified TCR beta libraries as 87-base-pair reads. In the authors' own workflow: In a later analysis, tens of millions of unique TCR beta chains were counted across the 500 to 850 repertoires, and some 10 million of these chains were shared by at least two donors. Raw reads were error-corrected and collapsed into unique sequences with a nearest-neighbor algorithm that merged closely related sequences to remove PCR and sequencing errors. CDR3 sequences were aligned to IMGT reference sequences to assign V, D and J gene segments. For a sequence to be retained, at least a six-nucleotide match to both a V gene segment and a J gene segment was required. Rearrangements were called productive when the CDR3 lacked stop codons and stayed in frame with V and J; all others were non-productive. CDR3 was defined by IMGT convention, running from the second conserved V-encoded cysteine to the conserved J-encoded phenylalanine. Sequences without an unambiguous match to a single V gene segment were excluded from the earlier analysis of 587 of the donors. An earlier analysis of some 610 of the donors called V segments functional above 56.7% productive rearrangements and segregating when the between-donor standard deviation exceeded 5%. A statistical classification framework was built for diagnosing cytomegalovirus status from the catalog of TCR beta chain sequences. In a later analysis, TCR nucleotide sequences were compared against IMGT/GENE-DB human TR gene sequences so that V and J genes could be assigned. In a later analysis, CDR3 sequences and most-parsimonious VDJ recombination scenarios were assigned using the TCRdist pipeline. A later analysis defined each TCR beta chain by its CDR3 amino acid sequence plus V-gene family, and excluded reads lacking a unique V-gene family. To address suspected cross-contamination and a sequencing artifact, a later analysis removed around 600 highly shared, low-generation-probability nucleotide sequences. For each public chain, a later analysis derived a clonal expansion index from normalized ranks of inferred template counts within each repertoire. A later analysis computed generation probabilities with a VDJ recombination model fitted to out-of-frame rearrangements, and checked the results against IGoR. Hypergeometric tests were used in a later analysis to score TCR-TCR, TCR-HLA and TCR-CMV co-occurrence, with a repertoire-size bias correction applied to the TCR pairs. A later analysis estimated false discovery rates by permuting HLA or CMV assignments 20 times. In a later analysis, co-occurring TCRs were grouped with DBSCAN, and TCRdist sequence similarity was added when clustering was performed within HLA-allele-positive subsets. Co-occurrence clustering excluded repertoires with fewer than 30,000 or more than 120,000 public chains, plus five with anomalous nucleotide sharing. TCRdb provides this immuneACCESS table in a form limited to in-frame rearrangements. Some clones are lacking; in checked studies, under half of them reflect an unresolved V gene, and why the rest are absent is not known. V and J calls and clone size are as listed in that table; D and trimming were resolved from the DNA. This sample lists over 110,000 clones; roughly 80% were detected once. The ten top clones hold approximately 0.9% of the sample.

Measured from the cysteine to the phenylalanine, the CDR3 is 15 residues long. The retained sequence is limited to the CDR3, 45 bases, with the frame set at the first base. From a lookup of the germline V gene, CDR1 and CDR2 are MNHEY and SVGAGI. Here V drops 4 bases and J drops 2 bases, and the junction holds 4 bases not matched to any gene. The sequence was collected from a man aged 18 to 35 in good health and CMV-seronegative. The chain employs TRBV6-5 and TRBJ2-5; 10 bases in between match TRBD1. The sample consisted of PBMCs. For the CDR3, the sequence is CASSSGTGEQETQYF. The DNA sequence follows: TGTGCCAGCAGTTCCGGGACAGGGGAACAAGAGACCCAGTACTTC.